This T cell receptor (beta chain) was identified in a study of blood T cell repertoires in COVID-19. Germline V gives CDR1 LGHNA, CDR2 YNFKEQ. Deletions cut 3 bases from V and 0 bases from J, with 9 bases between. The CDR3 is made up of 14 amino acids. Sequenced by immunoSEQ multiplex PCR; TCRdb stores in-frame clones only, minus some. Among 130,000 or so clones listed, roughly 77% were seen once. The Seattle patients joined while their infection was active and were tracked longitudinally afterward. The source material was peripheral blood. The chain is built from TRBV4-2 and TRBJ2-7, with a tentative D call TRBD1 (5 bases). The TCR comes from a woman between 70 and 85 years old with COVID-19, enrolled during active disease. DNA for the CDR3: TGTGCCAGCAGCCAGGAAGACAGCTCCTACGAGCAGTACTTC. Its translation is CASSQEDSSYEQYF.